The clone carrying this TCR beta chain turned up a few times. Germline V CDR1 and CDR2: SGHVS, FQNEAQ. The CDR3 runs 18 residues. V was clipped by 1 base and J by 7 bases, with 23 bases between them. This specimen comes from a study of blood T cell repertoires in COVID-19. Looking at the study overall: Samples taken during acute and convalescent COVID-19 were collected in the United States, Italy and Spain.

TCRdb's table, derived via immunoSEQ multiplex PCR, lists solely in-frame clones and lacks some. The sample records 380,000 or so clones, around 87% being singletons. The receptor was isolated from a woman aged 25-40 years with acute COVID-19. Sequencing was carried out using PBMCs or T cells enriched from blood (not recorded which). The gene calls are TRBV7-8 and TRBJ2-1; TRBD1 might be the D (6 bases). The CDR3 region has the DNA TGTGCCAGCAGCTTAGAGTTGTGGGACACCTCTAGTAGGAATGAGCAGTTCTTC. Amino acids: CASSLELWDTSSRNEQFF.